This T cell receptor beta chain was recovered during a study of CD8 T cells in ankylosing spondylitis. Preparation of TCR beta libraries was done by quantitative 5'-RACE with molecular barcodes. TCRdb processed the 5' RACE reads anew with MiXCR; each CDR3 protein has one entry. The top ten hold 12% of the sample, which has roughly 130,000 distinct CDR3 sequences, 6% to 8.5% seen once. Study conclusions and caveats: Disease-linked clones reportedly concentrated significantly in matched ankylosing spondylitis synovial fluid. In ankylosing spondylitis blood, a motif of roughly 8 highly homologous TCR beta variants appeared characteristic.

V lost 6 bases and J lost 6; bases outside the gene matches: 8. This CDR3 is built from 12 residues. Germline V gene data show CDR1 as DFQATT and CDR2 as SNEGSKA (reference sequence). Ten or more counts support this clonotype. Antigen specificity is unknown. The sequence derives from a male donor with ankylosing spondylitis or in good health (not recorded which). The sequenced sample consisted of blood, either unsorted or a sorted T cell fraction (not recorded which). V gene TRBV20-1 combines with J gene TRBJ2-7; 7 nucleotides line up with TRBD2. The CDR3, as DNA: TGCAGTGCCGGGACGGGAGGCCTCGAGCAGTACTTC. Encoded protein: CSAGTGGLEQYF.